This section outlines one TCR beta chain sequence together with its context. What it recognizes is unknown. Each cDNA molecule carried a unique molecular identifier. TCRdb re-analysed the 5' RACE reads in MiXCR, keeping a single row per CDR3 protein. This table has under 90,000 distinct CDR3 sequences, approximately 13% appearing once. Germline-derived CDR1 and CDR2 are MNHNY and SVGAGI (reference sequence). The CDR3 covers 14 residues. V was trimmed by 10 bases and J by 5 bases, leaving 21 bases between them. The data are from a study of early T cells in non-severe SARS-CoV-2 infection. Findings of the study overall: Clonotype matching in VDJdb favored anti-spike CD8 responses and did not capture private and CD4 specificities.

The TCR was taken from an adult who was a healthcare worker with PCR-confirmed SARS-CoV-2 infection or an uninfected control (not recorded which). Sequencing was performed on whole blood. The chain has TRBV6-6 and TRBJ2-7, with TRBD2 as a possible D gene (6 bases). The DNA of the CDR3 is TGTGCCACCTTACGATCTTCCGGGGAGGACGAGCAGTACTTC. Encoded protein: CATLRSSGEDEQYF.